This T cell receptor (beta chain) derives from a study of molecular identifiers for immune sequencing clone quantification. This clonotype was recorded many times. TCRdb independently ran MiXCR on the PCR reads; one entry per CDR3 protein. The top ten hold more than 6.5% of the sample, which has just over 35,000 distinct CDR3 sequences, under 20% seen once. CDR1 and CDR2 (germline): MNHEY, SVGEGT. The V end was cut by 7 bases, the J end by 5 bases, with 8 bases between. The CDR3 runs 11 residues. This sequence originates from a human donor in good health. Some libraries in this study had Jurkat cell RNA spiked in. The chain combines TRBV6-2 or TRBV6-3 with TRBJ2-5; no clear D gene. The sequencing input was naive CD8+ T cells from blood, with Jurkat cell RNA spiked in. Subset: FACS-sorted CD8+CD4-CCR7+CD45RA+ naive T cells. CDR3 amino acids: CASTTAETQYF. The CDR3 DNA follows: TGTGCCAGCACCACGGCGGAGACCCAGTACTTC.